A selection of T cell receptor beta chains follows, all from one sample in a study of preoperative IRX-2 immunotherapy in early breast cancer. TCRdb's copy holds only in-frame clones and misses some; the assay was immunoSEQ multiplex PCR. Among around 88,000 clones listed, just over 85% were seen once. The source material was tumor tissue, sampled after IRX-2 immunotherapy. All receptors derive from a human donor with breast cancer. Both conserved end residues are trimmed from each CDR3. Rows may omit the clone size; those that give it use once, few, many or a size class.

len: 13
abundance: NA
j_gene: TRBJ2-3
v_gene: TRBV10-3
CDR3aa: AISESTGASYTQY

len: 13
abundance: NA
j_gene: TRBJ1-2
v_gene: TRBV28
CDR3aa: ASSLSVGASYGYT

len: 13
abundance: NA
j_gene: TRBJ1-2
v_gene: TRBV6-8
CDR3aa: ASSYQDRANYGYT

len: 13
abundance: NA
j_gene: TRBJ2-1
v_gene: TRBV18
CDR3aa: ASSPLAGEYNEQF

len: 13
abundance: NA
j_gene: TRBJ2-3
v_gene: TRBV6-8
CDR3aa: ASRQGTSSTDTQY

len: 14
abundance: NA
j_gene: TRBJ2-5
v_gene: TRBV6-8
CDR3aa: ASSPWWTDSQETQY

len: 12
abundance: NA
j_gene: TRBJ2-1
v_gene: TRBV11-3
CDR3aa: ASSFSSGSSEQF

len: 14
abundance: few
j_gene: TRBJ1-3
v_gene: TRBV6-8
CDR3aa: ASSVHRSQSGNTIY

len: 14
abundance: NA
j_gene: TRBJ1-6
v_gene: TRBV6-8
CDR3aa: ASSFDSRTYNSPLH

len: 16
abundance: NA
j_gene: TRBJ1-1
v_gene: TRBV10-3
CDR3aa: AISESLVSGGWNTEAF

len: 12
abundance: NA
j_gene: TRBJ1-1
v_gene: TRBV5-1
CDR3aa: ASSLAKQNTEAF

len: 13
abundance: NA
j_gene: TRBJ2-2
v_gene: TRBV30
CDR3aa: AWIRNTGATGELF

len: 13
abundance: NA
j_gene: TRBJ1-4
v_gene: TRBV5-1
CDR3aa: ASSLLPTTNEKLF

len: 13
abundance: NA
j_gene: TRBJ2-2
v_gene: TRBV30
CDR3aa: AWRGPVRKTGELF